This T cell receptor (beta chain) was profiled in a study of graft-versus-host responses after intestinal transplantation. About the research overall: All recipients were transplanted with multivisceral, liver-intestinal, or isolated intestinal grafts.

Study results and caveats: Early after transplant, HvG clones declined as circulating GvH clones peaked. High graft-versus-host to host-versus-graft T cell clonal ratios marked allografts of patients with graft-donor macrochimerism.

Assay: immunoSEQ multiplex PCR; the TCRdb copy retains only in-frame clones and omits some. The sample has about 96,000 clones, more than 90% seen once. To note about this clone: Its target is not known.

The sample consisted of unstimulated CD4+ T cells sorted from spleen or lymph node cells, taken before intestinal transplant. The origin of this receptor is a human donor who received an intestinal transplant.

The CDR3 sequence is CASSLASGFATEAFF. DNA for the CDR3: TGCGCCAGCAGCTTGGCCAGTGGGTTTGCCACTGAAGCTTTCTTT. V gene TRBV5-1 combines with J gene TRBJ1-1; D is unclear. This CDR3 has 15 amino acids. Germline CDR1 reads SGHRS; CDR2 reads YFSETQ. V was pared by 0 bases and J by 4 bases, with 13 bases between.